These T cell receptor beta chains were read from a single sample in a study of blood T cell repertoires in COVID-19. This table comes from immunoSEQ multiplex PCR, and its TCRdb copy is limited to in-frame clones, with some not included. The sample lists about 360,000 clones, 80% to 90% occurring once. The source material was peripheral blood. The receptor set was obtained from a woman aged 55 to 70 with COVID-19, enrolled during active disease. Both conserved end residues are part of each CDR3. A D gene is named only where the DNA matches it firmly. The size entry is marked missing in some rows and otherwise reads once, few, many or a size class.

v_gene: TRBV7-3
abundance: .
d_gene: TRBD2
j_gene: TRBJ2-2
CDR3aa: CASSLFETSGPEATGELFF
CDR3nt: TGTGCCAGCAGCTTATTTGAGACTAGCGGGCCAGAGGCCACCGGGGAGCTGTTTTTT

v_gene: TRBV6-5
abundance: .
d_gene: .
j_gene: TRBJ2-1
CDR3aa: CASSPAGPLGEQFF
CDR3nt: TGTGCCAGCAGTCCGGCGGGACCGCTTGGCGAGCAGTTCTTC

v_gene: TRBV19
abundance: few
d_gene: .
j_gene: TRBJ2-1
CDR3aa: CASSTRVGGGPNEQFF
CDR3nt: TGTGCCAGTAGTACCCGCGTAGGAGGGGGCCCCAATGAGCAGTTCTTC

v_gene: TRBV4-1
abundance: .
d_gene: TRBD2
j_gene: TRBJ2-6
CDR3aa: CASSQVHWGGAGANVLTF
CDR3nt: TGCGCCAGCAGCCAAGTACACTGGGGAGGGGCTGGGGCCAACGTCCTGACTTTC

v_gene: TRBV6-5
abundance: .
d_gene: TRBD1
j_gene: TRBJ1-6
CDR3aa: CASPDGTGDSPLHF
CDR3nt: TGTGCCAGCCCCGATGGGACAGGGGATTCACCCCTCCACTTT

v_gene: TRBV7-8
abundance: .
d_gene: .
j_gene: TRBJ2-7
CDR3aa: CASSPNWATEQYF
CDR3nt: TGTGCCAGCAGCCCGAATTGGGCGACCGAGCAGTACTTC

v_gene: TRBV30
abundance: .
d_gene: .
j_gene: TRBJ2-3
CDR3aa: CAWSRGLGTDTQYF
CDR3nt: TGTGCCTGGAGTCGGGGGTTGGGCACAGATACGCAGTATTTT

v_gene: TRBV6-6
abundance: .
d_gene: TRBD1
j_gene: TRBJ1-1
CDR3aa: CASRDRGNTEAFF
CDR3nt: TGTGCCAGCAGGGACAGGGGGAACACTGAAGCTTTCTTT

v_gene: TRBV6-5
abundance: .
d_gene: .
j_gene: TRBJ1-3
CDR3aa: CASSFPVSSSGNTIYF
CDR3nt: TGTGCCAGCAGTTTCCCCGTTTCGAGCTCTGGAAACACCATATATTTT

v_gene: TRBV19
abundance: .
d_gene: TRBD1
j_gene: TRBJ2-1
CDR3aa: CASSRQGSYNEQFF
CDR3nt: TGTGCCAGTAGTAGACAGGGTTCCTACAATGAGCAGTTCTTC

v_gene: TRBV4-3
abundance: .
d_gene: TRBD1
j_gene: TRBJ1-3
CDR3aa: CASSGGGQDSGNTIYF
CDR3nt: TGCGCCAGCAGCGGGGGGGGACAGGACTCTGGAAACACCATATATTTT

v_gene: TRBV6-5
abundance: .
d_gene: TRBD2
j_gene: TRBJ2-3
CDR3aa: CASSSDSRGGRAQYF
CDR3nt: TGTGCCAGCAGTTCCGACTCGCGGGGGGGCCGTGCGCAGTATTTT

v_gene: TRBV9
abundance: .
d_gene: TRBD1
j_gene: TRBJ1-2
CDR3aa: CASSDTGAVYGYTF
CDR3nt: TGTGCCAGCAGCGACACAGGGGCGGTCTATGGCTACACCTTC

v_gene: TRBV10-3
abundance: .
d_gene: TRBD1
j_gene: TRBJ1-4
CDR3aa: CAISRQGGDEKLFF
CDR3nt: TGTGCCATCAGTCGACAGGGGGGGGATGAAAAACTGTTTTTT

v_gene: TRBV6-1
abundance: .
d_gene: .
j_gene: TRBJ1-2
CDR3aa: CASSEGWPNYGYTF
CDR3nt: TGTGCCAGCAGTGAAGGTTGGCCAAACTATGGCTACACCTTC

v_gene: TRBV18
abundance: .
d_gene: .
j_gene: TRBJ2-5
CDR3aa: CASSVSGQGQETQYF
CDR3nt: TGTGCCAGCTCCGTATCTGGGCAGGGCCAAGAGACCCAGTACTTC

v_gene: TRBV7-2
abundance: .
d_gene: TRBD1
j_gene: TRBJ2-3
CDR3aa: CASSRDRGTDTQYF
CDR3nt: TGTGCCAGCAGCAGGGACAGGGGCACAGATACGCAGTATTTT

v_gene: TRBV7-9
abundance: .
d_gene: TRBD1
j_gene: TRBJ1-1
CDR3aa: CASSFDRDTEAFF
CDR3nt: TGTGCCAGCAGCTTTGACAGGGACACTGAAGCTTTCTTT

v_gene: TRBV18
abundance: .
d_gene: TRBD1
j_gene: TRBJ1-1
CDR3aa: CASSPPSGRGATEAFF
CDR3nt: TGTGCCAGCTCACCCCCCTCAGGCAGGGGGGCCACTGAAGCTTTCTTT

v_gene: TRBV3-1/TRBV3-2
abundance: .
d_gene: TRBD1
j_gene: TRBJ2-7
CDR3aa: CASSQAQTGTIYEQYF
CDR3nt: TGTGCCAGCAGCCAAGCCCAGACAGGGACGATATACGAGCAGTACTTC

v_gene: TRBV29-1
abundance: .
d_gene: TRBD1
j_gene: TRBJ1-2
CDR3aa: CSVYRGANYGYTF
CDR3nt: TGCAGCGTTTACAGGGGGGCAAACTATGGCTACACCTTC

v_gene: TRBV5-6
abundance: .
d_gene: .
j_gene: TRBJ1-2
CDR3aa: CASSLAGVYGYTF
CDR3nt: TGTGCCAGCAGCTTGGCAGGGGTGTATGGCTACACCTTC

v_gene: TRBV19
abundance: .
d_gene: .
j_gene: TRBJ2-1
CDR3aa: CASRARGNEQFF
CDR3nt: TGTGCCAGTAGGGCCCGGGGGAATGAGCAGTTCTTC

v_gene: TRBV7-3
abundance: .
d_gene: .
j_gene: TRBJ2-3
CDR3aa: CASSRQGHPGADTQYF
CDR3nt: TGTGCCAGCAGCCGGCAAGGGCACCCGGGAGCAGATACGCAGTATTTT

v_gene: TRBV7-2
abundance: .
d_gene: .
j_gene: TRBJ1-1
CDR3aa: CASSLAMNTEAFF
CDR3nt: TGTGCCAGCAGCTTGGCAATGAACACTGAAGCTTTCTTT

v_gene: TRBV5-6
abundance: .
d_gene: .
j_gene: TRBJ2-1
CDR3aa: CASSFGSGVGEQFF
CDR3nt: TGTGCCAGCAGCTTCGGATCGGGGGTAGGCGAGCAGTTCTTC

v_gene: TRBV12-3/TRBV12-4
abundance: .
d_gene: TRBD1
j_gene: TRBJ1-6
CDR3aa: CATRAGGASPLHF
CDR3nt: TGTGCCACCAGGGCAGGGGGCGCTTCACCCCTCCACTTT

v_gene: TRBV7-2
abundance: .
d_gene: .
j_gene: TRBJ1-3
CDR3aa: CASSSRGGHSSGNTIYF
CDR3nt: TGTGCCAGCAGCTCCCGAGGGGGACACAGCTCTGGAAACACCATATATTTT

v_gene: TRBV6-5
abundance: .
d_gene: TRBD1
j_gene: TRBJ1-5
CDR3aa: CASRRQGGQPQHF
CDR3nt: TGTGCCAGCAGACGACAGGGAGGTCAGCCCCAGCATTTT

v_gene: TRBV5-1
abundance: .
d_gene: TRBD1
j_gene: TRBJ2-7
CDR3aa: CASSQRGTGDYEQYF
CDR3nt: TGCGCCAGCAGCCAGCGGGGGACAGGGGACTACGAGCAGTACTTC

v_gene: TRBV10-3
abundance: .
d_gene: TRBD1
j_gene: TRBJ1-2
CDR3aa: CAITATHRGDYGYTF
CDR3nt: TGTGCCATCACTGCGACACACAGGGGAGACTATGGCTACACCTTC

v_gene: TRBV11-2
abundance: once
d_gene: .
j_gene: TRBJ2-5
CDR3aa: CASSLGVQETQYF
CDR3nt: TGTGCCAGCAGCTTAGGCGTGCAAGAGACCCAGTACTTC

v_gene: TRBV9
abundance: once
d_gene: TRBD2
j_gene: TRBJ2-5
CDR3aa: CASSVEGRDSETQYF
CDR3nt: TGTGCCAGCAGCGTAGAGGGGAGGGACTCCGAGACCCAGTACTTC

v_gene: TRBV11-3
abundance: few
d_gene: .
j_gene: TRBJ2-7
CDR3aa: CASSPHPGDTGQYF
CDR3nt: TGTGCCAGCAGCCCCCACCCCGGTGATACGGGGCAGTACTTC

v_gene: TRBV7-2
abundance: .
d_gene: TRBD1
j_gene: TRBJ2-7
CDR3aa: CASSPNRGLSYEQYF
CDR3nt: TGTGCCAGCAGCCCCAACAGGGGCCTCTCCTACGAGCAGTACTTC

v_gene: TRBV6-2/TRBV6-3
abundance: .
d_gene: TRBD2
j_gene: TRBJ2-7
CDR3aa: CASSYPSRGGTSYEQYF
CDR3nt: TGTGCCAGCAGTTACCCCTCGCGGGGGGGGACCTCCTACGAGCAGTACTTC

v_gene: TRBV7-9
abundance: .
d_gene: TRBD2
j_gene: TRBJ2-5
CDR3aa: CALSSSGLKETQYF
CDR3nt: TGTGCCTTATCGTCTAGCGGGCTCAAAGAGACCCAGTACTTC

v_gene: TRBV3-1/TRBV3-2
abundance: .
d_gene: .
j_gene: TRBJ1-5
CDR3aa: CASSHQGGVGNQPQHF
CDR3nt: TGTGCCAGCAGCCACCAAGGGGGAGTGGGCAATCAGCCCCAGCATTTT

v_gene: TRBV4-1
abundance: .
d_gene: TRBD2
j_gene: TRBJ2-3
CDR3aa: CASRRLAGTLIYSNEDTQYF
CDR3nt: TGCGCCAGCAGACGCCTAGCGGGGACTCTAATATACAGCAATGAAGATACGCAGTATTTT

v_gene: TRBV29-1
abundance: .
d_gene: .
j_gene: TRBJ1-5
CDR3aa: CSVRTADSNQPQHF
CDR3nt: TGCAGCGTGAGGACAGCAGATAGCAATCAGCCCCAGCATTTT

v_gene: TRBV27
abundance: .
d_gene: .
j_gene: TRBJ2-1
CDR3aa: CASRPTDSYNEQFF
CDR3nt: TGTGCCAGCCGCCCTACAGACTCCTACAATGAGCAGTTCTTC

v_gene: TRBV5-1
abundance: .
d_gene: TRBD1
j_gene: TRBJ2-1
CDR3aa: CASSFTTGNEQFF
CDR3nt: TGCGCCAGCAGCTTTACGACAGGGAATGAGCAGTTCTTC

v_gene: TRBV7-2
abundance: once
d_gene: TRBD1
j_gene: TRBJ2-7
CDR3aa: CASSSDSGTGSHEQYF
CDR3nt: TGTGCCAGCAGCTCCGATTCCGGGACAGGGTCCCACGAGCAGTACTTC

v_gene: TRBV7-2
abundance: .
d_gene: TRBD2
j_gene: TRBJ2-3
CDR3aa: CASSGYLGLAGGRTDTQYF
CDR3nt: TGTGCCAGCAGCGGGTACTTGGGACTAGCGGGGGGGCGTACAGATACGCAGTATTTT

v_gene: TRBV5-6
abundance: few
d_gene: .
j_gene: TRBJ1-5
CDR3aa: CASSLVSVSNQPQHF
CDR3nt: TGTGCCAGCAGCTTGGTCTCCGTAAGCAATCAGCCCCAGCATTTT